Included here is one T cell receptor beta chain sequence, with context. The data stem from a study of patients and donors after allogeneic stem cell transplantation. The CDR3 is 15 amino acids. V trimming: 5 bases; J trimming: 6 bases; junction bases outside the gene matches: 10. Germline V lookup: CDR1 LGHDT, CDR2 YNNKEL (reference sequence). Via MiXCR, TCRdb re-called the RT-PCR reads, giving one row per CDR3 protein. The sample comprises 85,000 to 90,000 distinct CDR3 sequences, roughly 50% of which are singletons, and 50% to 75% rests with the top ten. Sequenced input: blood, either unsorted or a sorted T cell fraction (not recorded which). This chain uses TRBV3-1 with TRBJ1-2, with 9 positions matching TRBD1. The receptor's source is a human donor who was either an allogeneic HSCT recipient or a stem cell or donor lymphocyte infusion donor (not recorded which). It is not recorded whose cells these are; they may come from a transplant donor. The CDR3 sequence is CASSTPGQGLDGYTF. The DNA of the CDR3 is TGTGCCAGCAGCACCCCGGGACAGGGTCTAGATGGCTACACCTTC.